The 20 T cell receptor beta chains in this list originate from one sample, sequenced in a study of blood T cell repertoires in COVID-19. Clones were read by immunoSEQ multiplex PCR, and TCRdb kept only the in-frame ones, dropping some. Found here are 250,000 to 350,000 clones, roughly 90% of them singletons; the top ten hold approximately 10%. The sequencing sample was made of peripheral blood. All receptors derive from a woman in her 30s with COVID-19, enrolled during active disease.

V is TRBV3-1 (or the pseudogene TRBV3-2) and J is TRBJ2-7; 8 positions agree with TRBD2. The J segment lost 3 bases and the V segment lost 4 bases, leaving 5 bases of the junction unmatched. CDR1 LGHDT and CDR2 YNNKEL come from the germline V gene (reference sequence). The CDR3 contains 14 residues. In nucleotides, the CDR3 is TGTGCCAGCAGCCCTGGAGCGGGAGACTACGAGCAGTACTTC. This encodes CASSPGAGDYEQYF.

CDR3 sequence: CASSAYPGQGAYQPQHF. The CDR3 bases are TGTGCCAGTAGTGCTTACCCGGGACAGGGGGCTTACCAGCCCCAGCATTTT. J is TRBJ1-5 and V is TRBV19, with 12 bases lining up with TRBD1. Germline V gives CDR1 LNHDA, CDR2 SQIVND (reference sequence). The CDR3 has 17 residues. V gave up 5 bases and J gave up 7 bases; unmatched junction bases: 12.

As for this clone: Without the conserved terminal phenylalanine or tryptophan, this CDR3 likely stems from a read error. Because the CDR3's place on the DNA is in doubt, the DNA is left out and the CDR3 is given as listed by TCRdb. The J gene is TRBJ2-7, the V gene TRBV21-1; the table's D call TRBD2 went unverified against the DNA. TRBV21-1 is flagged as a pseudogene. A total of 9 residues make up the CDR3, ends included. Here the CDR3 reads CASSTLDLA.

The gene calls are TRBV7-9 and TRBJ2-2; TRBD2 matches at 10 bases. J lost 1 base, V lost 5 bases, and 10 bases had no gene match. This CDR3 region has 18 residues. Per germline, CDR1 SEHNR and CDR2 FQNEAQ (reference sequence). The CDR3 spells CASSLQTSGSWNTGELFF. The CDR3 bases are TGTGCCAGCAGCCTCCAGACTAGCGGGTCCTGGAACACCGGGGAGCTGTTTTTT.

The gene calls are TRBV11-2 and TRBJ2-5, with TRBD2 matching over 11 bases. Trimming at V came to 3 bases and at J to 0 bases, leaving 3 bases not matched to a gene. The CDR3 has 16 residues. Germline V gene sequence: CDR1 SGHAT, CDR2 FQNNGV. The CDR3 DNA reads as TGTGCCAGCAGCTTGGGGACTAGCGGATACCAAGAGACCCAGTACTTC. Translating it yields CASSLGTSGYQETQYF. Variable domain in full (rest from reference TRBV11-2 and TRBJ2-5): EAGVAQSPRYKIIEKRQSVAFWCNPISGHATLYWYQQILGQGPKLLIQFQNNGVVDDSQLPKDRFSAERLKGVDSTLKIQPAKLEDSAVYLCASSLGTSGYQETQYFGPGTRLLVL.

The chain couples TRBV19 to TRBJ1-5; 7 positions agree with TRBD1. The CDR3 is 14 amino acids. The junction had 3 bases not matched to a gene; V was cut back by 6 bases and J by 1 base. Germline lookup yields CDR1 LNHDA and CDR2 SQIVND (reference sequence). CDR3: CASSGTASNQPQHF. The CDR3 DNA follows: TGTGCCAGTAGCGGGACAGCAAGCAATCAGCCCCAGCATTTT.

The J gene is TRBJ1-2, the V gene TRBV12-3 or TRBV12-4; a weak D match, TRBD1 (6 bases). The CDR3 extends over 13 amino acids. V was trimmed by 4 bases and J by 8 bases, leaving 14 bases between them. In nucleotides, the CDR3 is TGTGCCAGCAGTTCCGGGACAAAATCAGGCTACACCTTC. This codes for CASSSGTKSGYTF.

As DNA, the CDR3 is TGTGCCAGCAGCCCATGGACGGGAGCGAACTATGGCTACACCTTC. Translation: CASSPWTGANYGYTF. The chain links TRBV7-2 to TRBJ1-2; no reliable D call. V dropped 5 bases and J dropped 2 bases, with 15 bases sitting between them. The CDR3 extends over 15 amino acids. Germline V CDR1 and CDR2: SGHTA, FQGNSA.

The rearrangement joins TRBV28 to TRBJ2-5, with 7 bases lining up with TRBD2. The length of the CDR3 is 15 residues. The V gene end was trimmed by 5 bases and the J gene end by 2 bases; junction bases not matched to a gene: 8. Germline CDR1 and CDR2: MDHEN and SYDVKM. CDR3 DNA sequence: TGTGCCAGCAGTCTGAGCGGGACTTTACAAGAGACCCAGTACTTC. Translation gives CASSLSGTLQETQYF.

V is TRBV3-1 (or the pseudogene TRBV3-2) and J is TRBJ2-2; 7 bases line up with TRBD2. The length of the CDR3 is 17 residues. J lost 2 bases, V lost 0 bases, and 6 bases had no gene match. Per germline, CDR1 LGHDT and CDR2 YNNKEL (reference sequence). In nucleotides, the CDR3 is TGTGCCAGCAGCCAAGAATGGCTAGCGGAAAACACCGGGGAGCTGTTTTTT. Translated, it gives CASSQEWLAENTGELFF.

V is TRBV27 and J is TRBJ2-1, with 9 bases fitting TRBD2. V was clipped by 2 bases and J by 9 bases; unmatched bases: 2. Germline values: CDR1 MNHEY, CDR2 SMNVEV (reference sequence). The CDR3 runs 13 residues. In DNA form, the CDR3 reads TGTGCCAGCAGTTTAGCGGGAGGGAGTGAGCAGTTCTTC. Residues: CASSLAGGSEQFF.

This chain links TRBV5-4 with TRBJ1-1, with no clear D. The CDR3 has 12 amino acids. The germline gives CDR1 SGHNT, CDR2 YYREEE (reference sequence). V dropped 2 bases and J dropped 6 bases, with 8 bases sitting between them. Here the CDR3 reads CASSFSLSEAFF. The CDR3 bases are TGTGCCAGCAGCTTTAGTCTCTCTGAAGCTTTCTTT.

This clone has just a few counts. This rearrangement joins TRBV9 to TRBJ1-2, with 7 bases fitting TRBD1. CDR3 length: 16 residues. The V gene end was trimmed by 4 bases and the J gene end by 8 bases; junction bases not matched to a gene: 17. Germline values: CDR1 SGDLS, CDR2 YYNGEE. In DNA form, the CDR3 reads TGTGCCAGCAGCCCCCTGGGCGCAGGCACAGGGGAAGGCTACACCTTC. This encodes CASSPLGAGTGEGYTF.

The V call is TRBV29-1, the J call TRBJ2-3, with TRBD1 as a possible D gene (5 bases). The CDR3 spans 16 residues. Deletions cut 0 bases from V and 3 bases from J, with 16 bases between. Per germline, CDR1 SQVTM and CDR2 ANQGSEA. Here the CDR3 DNA reads TGCAGCGTTGAAGAAGACGAAGGGGTAAGGACAGATACGCAGTATTTT. It yields the protein CSVEEDEGVRTDTQYF.

The chain recombines TRBV5-1 with TRBJ2-7; a possible D gene is TRBD2 (6 bases). The ends were cut back, 4 bases at V and 2 bases at J, with 10 bases in the middle. The CDR3 is 13 amino acids. In germline, CDR1 is SGHRS, CDR2 YFSETQ. The chain's CDR3 is CASSPGGTYEQYF. CDR3 in DNA: TGCGCCAGCAGCCCCGGGGGAACCTACGAGCAGTACTTC.

This clone was seen a few times. At the DNA level, this CDR3 is encoded by other sequences in the same sample as well. The chain employs TRBV15 and TRBJ2-1; D may be TRBD2 (6 bases). Trimming took off 1 base at V and 3 bases at J, with 10 bases between the two ends. The CDR3 runs to 15 residues. The germline V gene has CDR1 LNHNV and CDR2 YYDKDF (reference sequence). The CDR3 region has the DNA TGTGCCACCAGCAGAGGGGGCGGGGTCTACAATGAGCAGTTCTTC. Translation: CATSRGGGVYNEQFF.

V usage is TRBV5-4 and J usage is TRBJ2-3; 15 bases fit TRBD2. The J segment lost 0 bases and the V segment lost 4 bases, leaving 6 bases of the junction unmatched. Germline assignment: CDR1 SGHNT and CDR2 YYREEE (reference sequence). The CDR3 contains 18 residues. CDR3 bases: TGTGCCAGCAGCCCCGGACTAGCGGGAGGGGTTAGCACAGATACGCAGTATTTT. This gives the protein CASSPGLAGGVSTDTQYF.

The J gene is TRBJ2-7, the V gene TRBV5-1, with TRBD2 matching over 7 bases. The CDR3 totals 14 residues. The V and J ends lost 4 bases and 5 bases, in that order; junction bases with no gene match: 9. Per the germline V gene, CDR1 is SGHRS and CDR2 is YFSETQ. CDR3 region: CASSSGATVNEQYF. The CDR3 bases are TGCGCCAGCAGCAGCGGGGCGACAGTGAACGAGCAGTACTTC.

This rearrangement joins TRBV5-1 to TRBJ2-1; D perhaps matches TRBD2 (6 bases). CDR1 and CDR2 from the germline V gene are SGHRS and YFSETQ. This CDR3 spans 14 amino acids. Trimming left V 4 bases short and J 8 bases short, with 16 bases between. This CDR3 reads CASSAVDGSHEQFF. The CDR3 DNA reads TGCGCCAGCAGCGCGGTCGACGGGAGCCATGAGCAGTTCTTC.

This sequence joins TRBV28 and TRBJ2-3; D unresolved. CDR1 is MDHEN, CDR2 SYDVKM, per germline. The CDR3 is made up of 17 amino acids. The ends were cut back, 3 bases at V and 2 bases at J, with 18 bases in the middle. The CDR3 coding sequence is TGTGCCAGCAGTTTGAGGCGTACCTTCCGCCCCACAGATACGCAGTATTTT. This codes for CASSLRRTFRPTDTQYF.